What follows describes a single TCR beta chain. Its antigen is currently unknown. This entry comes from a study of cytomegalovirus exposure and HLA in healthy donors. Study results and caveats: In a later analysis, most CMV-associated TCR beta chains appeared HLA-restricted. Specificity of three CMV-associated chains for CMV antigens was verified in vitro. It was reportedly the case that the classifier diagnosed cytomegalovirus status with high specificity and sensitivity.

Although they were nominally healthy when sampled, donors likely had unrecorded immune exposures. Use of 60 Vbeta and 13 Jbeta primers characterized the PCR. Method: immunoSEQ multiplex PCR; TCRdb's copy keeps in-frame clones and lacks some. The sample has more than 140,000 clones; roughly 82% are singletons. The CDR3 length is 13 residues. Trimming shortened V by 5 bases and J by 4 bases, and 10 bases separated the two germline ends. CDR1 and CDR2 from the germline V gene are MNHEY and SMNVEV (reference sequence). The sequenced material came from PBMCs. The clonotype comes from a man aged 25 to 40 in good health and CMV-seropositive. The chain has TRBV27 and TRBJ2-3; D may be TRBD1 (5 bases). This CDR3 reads CASSGQGSDTQYF. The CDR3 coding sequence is TGTGCCAGCAGTGGCCAGGGTTCAGATACGCAGTATTTT.